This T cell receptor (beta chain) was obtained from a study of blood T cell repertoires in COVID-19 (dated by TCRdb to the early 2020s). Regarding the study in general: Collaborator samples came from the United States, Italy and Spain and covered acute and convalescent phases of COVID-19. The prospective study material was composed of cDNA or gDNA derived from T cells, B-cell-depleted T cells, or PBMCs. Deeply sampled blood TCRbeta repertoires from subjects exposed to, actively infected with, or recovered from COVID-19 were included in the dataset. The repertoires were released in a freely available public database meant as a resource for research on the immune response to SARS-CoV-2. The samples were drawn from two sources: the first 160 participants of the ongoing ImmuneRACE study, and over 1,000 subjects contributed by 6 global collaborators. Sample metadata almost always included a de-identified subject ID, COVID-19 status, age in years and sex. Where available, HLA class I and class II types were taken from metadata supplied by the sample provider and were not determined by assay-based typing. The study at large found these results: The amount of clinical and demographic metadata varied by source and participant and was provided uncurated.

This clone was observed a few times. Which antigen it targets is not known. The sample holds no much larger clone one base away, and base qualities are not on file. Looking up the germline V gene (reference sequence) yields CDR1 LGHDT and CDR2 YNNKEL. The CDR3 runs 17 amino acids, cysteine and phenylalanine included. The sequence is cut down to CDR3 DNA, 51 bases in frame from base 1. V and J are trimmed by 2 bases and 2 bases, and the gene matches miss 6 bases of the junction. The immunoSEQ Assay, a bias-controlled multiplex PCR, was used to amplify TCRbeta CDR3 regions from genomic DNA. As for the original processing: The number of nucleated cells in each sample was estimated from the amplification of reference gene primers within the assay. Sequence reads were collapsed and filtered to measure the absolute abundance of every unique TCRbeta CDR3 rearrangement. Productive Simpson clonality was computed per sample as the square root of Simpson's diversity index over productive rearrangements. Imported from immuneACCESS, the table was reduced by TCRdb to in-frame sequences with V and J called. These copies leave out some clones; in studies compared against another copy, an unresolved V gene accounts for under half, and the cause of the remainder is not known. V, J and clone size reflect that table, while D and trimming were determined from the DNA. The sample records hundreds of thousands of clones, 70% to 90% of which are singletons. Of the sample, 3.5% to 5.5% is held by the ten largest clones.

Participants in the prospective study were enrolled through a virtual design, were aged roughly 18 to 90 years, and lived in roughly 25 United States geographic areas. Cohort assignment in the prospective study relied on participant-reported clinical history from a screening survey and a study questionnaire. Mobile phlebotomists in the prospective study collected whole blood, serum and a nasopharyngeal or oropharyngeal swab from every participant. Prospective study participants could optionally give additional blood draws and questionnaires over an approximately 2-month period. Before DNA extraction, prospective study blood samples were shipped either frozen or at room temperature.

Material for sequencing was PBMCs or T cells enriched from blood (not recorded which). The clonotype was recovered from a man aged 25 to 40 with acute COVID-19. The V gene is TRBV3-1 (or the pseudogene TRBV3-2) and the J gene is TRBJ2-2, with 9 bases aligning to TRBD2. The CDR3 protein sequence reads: CASSQRGLAGNTGELFF. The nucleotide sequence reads TGTGCCAGCAGCCAAAGGGGACTAGCAGGAAACACCGGGGAGCTGTTTTTT.